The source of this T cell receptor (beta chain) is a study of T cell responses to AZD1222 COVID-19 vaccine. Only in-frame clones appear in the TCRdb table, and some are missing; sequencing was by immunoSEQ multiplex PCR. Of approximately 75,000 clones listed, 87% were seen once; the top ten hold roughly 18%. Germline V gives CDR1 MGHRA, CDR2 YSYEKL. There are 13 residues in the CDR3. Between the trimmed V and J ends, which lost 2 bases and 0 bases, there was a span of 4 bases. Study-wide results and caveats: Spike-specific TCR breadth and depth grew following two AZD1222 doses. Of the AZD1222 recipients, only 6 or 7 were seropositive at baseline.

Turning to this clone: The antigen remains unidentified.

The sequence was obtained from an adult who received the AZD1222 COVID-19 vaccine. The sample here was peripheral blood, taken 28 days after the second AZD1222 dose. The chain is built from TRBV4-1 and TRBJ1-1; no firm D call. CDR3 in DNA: TGCGCCAGCAGCCAAACCGTGAACACTGAAGCTTTCTTT. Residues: CASSQTVNTEAFF.